This passage covers 20 T cell receptor beta chains from one sample sequenced in a study of CD8+CD57+ T cells in acquired aplastic anemia (dated by TCRdb to 2016 to 2019). Sequenced on an Illumina HiSeq 2000. Genomic DNA served as template for TCR beta VDJ combination and CDR3 sequence profiling. Using fastp trimming at Q25 and MiXCR clonotype assembly, TCRdb reanalyzed the public sequencing data and kept in-frame beta chains. Each record represents a unique CDR3 protein, reported with the most common genes and DNA among its rows. The sample table lists tens of thousands of distinct CDR3 sequences, about 63% of them with a count of one. The ten largest clones represent 50% to 65% of the sample. The patients picked for sequencing were ones in whom flow cytometry had shown an expansion of CD8+CD57+ cells. What was sequenced was sorted CD4+, CD8+, or CD8+CD57+ T cells (not recorded which) from PBMCs. These receptor sequences come from a human donor with aplastic anemia.

CDR3 amino acids: CASSRPPVETQYF. In DNA, the CDR3 is TGTGCCAGCAGCAGGCCACCCGTTGAGACCCAGTACTTC. This chain uses TRBV7-9 with TRBJ2-5; D not resolved. The CDR3 has 13 amino acids. Germline V gene lookup returns CDR1 SEHNR and CDR2 FQNEAQ (reference sequence). Trimming left V 5 bases short and J 5 bases short, with 12 bases between.

The rearrangement uses TRBV20-1 and TRBJ2-1; 7 bases match TRBD2. J lost 1 base, V lost 5 bases, and 8 bases had no gene match. This CDR3 is 15 amino acids long. Germline CDR1 DFQATT, CDR2 SNEGSKA (reference sequence). CDR3 nucleotides: TGCAGTGCTTCCGTCCGGACTAGTTCCTACAATGAGCAGTTCTTC. It is translated as CSASVRTSSYNEQFF.

The rearrangement links TRBV20-1 to TRBJ1-2; D gene unclear. Germline-derived CDR1 and CDR2 are DFQATT and SNEGSKA (reference sequence). The CDR3 is 12 residues long. The V end was cut by 3 bases, the J end by 5 bases, with 10 bases between. The CDR3 region has the DNA TGCAGTGCTAGTAATCCGTCGTATGGCTACACCTTC. It codes for CSASNPSYGYTF.

The chain is built from TRBV2 and TRBJ2-1; the match to TRBD2 covers 7 bases. The CDR3 spans 14 residues. V gave up 7 bases and J gave up 4 bases; unmatched junction bases: 7. From germline, CDR1 is SNHLY and CDR2 FYNNEI. CDR3 amino acids: CASIKWREYNEQFF. In DNA form, the CDR3 reads TGTGCCAGCATAAAGTGGCGGGAGTACAATGAGCAGTTCTTC.

The chain employs TRBV15 and TRBJ1-1, with D uncertain. Per the germline V gene, CDR1 is LNHNV and CDR2 is YYDKDF (reference sequence). The V end was cut by 0 bases, the J end by 8 bases, with 13 bases between. The CDR3 spans 14 residues. CDR3 sequence (DNA): TGTGCCACCAGCAGAGATCTTGACCCGTTCGAAGCTTTCTTT. Translating gives CATSRDLDPFEAFF.

This chain connects TRBV29-1 to TRBJ2-7; 8 nucleotides match TRBD1. After removal of 1 base from V and 2 bases from J, the junction contained 13 bases not matched to a gene. The CDR3 covers 17 residues. Germline V gene lookup returns CDR1 SQVTM and CDR2 ANQGSEA. In DNA, the CDR3 is TGCAGCGTTGAAGCAAGCATCGGACAGGGAAGGGCCTACGAGCAGTACTTC. This codes for CSVEASIGQGRAYEQYF.

V and J are TRBV5-5 and TRBJ1-2, with 9 bases aligning to TRBD1. With 2 bases clipped from V and 2 bases from J, the junction kept 1 base outside the gene matches. The CDR3 contains 14 residues. Germline V CDR1 and CDR2: SGHKS, YYEKEE (reference sequence). In nucleotides, the CDR3 is TGTGCCAGCAGCTTCGGACAGGGGAACTATGGCTACACCTTC. It is translated as CASSFGQGNYGYTF.

V and J are TRBV2 and TRBJ2-7; TRBD1 aligns across 7 bases. The CDR3 loop spans 13 amino acids. Germline CDR1 and CDR2: SNHLY and FYNNEI. J gave up 3 bases and V 7 bases, and 6 bases lay outside the gene matches. The CDR3 bases are TGTGCCAGCAATAAGGACAGGATCTACGAGCAGTACTTC. Translating it yields CASNKDRIYEQYF.

The chain joins TRBV2 to TRBJ1-1; possible D gene TRBD1, 6 bases. V dropped 4 bases and J dropped 4 bases, with 28 bases sitting between them. The CDR3 runs 19 residues. CDR1 is SNHLY and CDR2 is FYNNEI in the germline V gene. In DNA, the CDR3 is TGTGCCAGCAGTGCTATGCAGGGGTCCTGGGGTCCGACAGGCACTGAAGCTTTCTTT. Translated, it gives CASSAMQGSWGPTGTEAFF. The whole variable domain, remainder taken from reference TRBV2 and TRBJ1-1, is EPEVTQTPSHQVTQMGQEVILRCVPISNHLYFYWYRQILGQKVEFLVSFYNNEISEKSEIFDDQFSVERPDGSNFTLKIRSTKLEDSAMYFCASSAMQGSWGPTGTEAFFGQGTRLTVV.

The genes are TRBV19 and TRBJ2-7; D is unclear. V gave up 6 bases and J gave up 1 base, with 10 bases separating them. The CDR3 has 13 amino acids. Looked up from germline, CDR1 is LNHDA and CDR2 is SQIVND (reference sequence). In DNA, the CDR3 is TGTGCCAGTAGGGCAGCTGGTTCCTACGAGCAGTACTTC. Encoded protein: CASRAAGSYEQYF.

J is TRBJ2-1 and V is TRBV29-1; D call uncertain. The CDR3 covers 14 residues. From germline, CDR1 is SQVTM and CDR2 ANQGSEA. V lost 1 base to trimming and J lost 0 bases, with 7 bases between them. The CDR3 loop reads CSVEGRSSYNEQFF. The CDR3 DNA is TGCAGCGTTGAAGGCAGGAGCTCCTACAATGAGCAGTTCTTC.

This clonotype was counted at least ten times. The chain has TRBV7-9 and TRBJ2-1; a weak D match, TRBD2 (7 bases). V gave up 1 base and J gave up 4 bases, with 11 bases separating them. CDR3 length: 15 amino acids. Per the germline V gene, CDR1 is SEHNR and CDR2 is FQNEAQ (reference sequence). The CDR3 DNA sequence: TGTGCCAGCAGCTTAGGCGGGGGCAAGTACAATGAGCAGTTCTTC. Translating it yields CASSLGGGKYNEQFF.

The chain is built from TRBV7-9 and TRBJ2-7; D may be TRBD2 (7 bases). V lost 10 bases and J lost 6, with 25 bases in between. The germline V gene encodes CDR1 SEHNR and CDR2 FQNEAQ (reference sequence). The CDR3 spans 15 residues. The CDR3 coding sequence is TGTGCCATCTCGACCCTGGGGGGGCCTTCTGGCGAGCAGTACTTC. This encodes CAISTLGGPSGEQYF.

Written as DNA, the CDR3 is TGCAGTGCTTTTAAGCCGGAGATGAACACTGAAGCTTTCTTT. This codes for CSAFKPEMNTEAFF. The chain combines TRBV20-1 with TRBJ1-1; D call uncertain. The CDR3 has 14 amino acids. CDR1 and CDR2 from the germline V gene are DFQATT and SNEGSKA (reference sequence). Trimming removed 5 bases at V and 0 bases at J, with 13 bases between.

The chain uses TRBV24-1 and TRBJ1-5; no clear D gene. The germline V gene encodes CDR1 KGHDR and CDR2 SFDVKD. This CDR3 comprises 14 residues. V was trimmed by 6 bases and J by 5 bases, leaving 13 bases between them. The CDR3 is CATSSEGEYQPQHF. The CDR3 DNA reads as TGTGCCACCAGTTCGGAGGGCGAGTATCAGCCCCAGCATTTT.

The chain links TRBV5-1 to TRBJ1-2; D gene unclear. Germline lookup yields CDR1 SGHRS and CDR2 YFSETQ. Trimming shortened V by 1 base and J by 8 bases, and 15 bases separated the two germline ends. The CDR3 extends over 14 amino acids. The CDR3 DNA reads TGCGCCAGCAGCTTGAGTCAGGCAGAGAACGGCTACACCTTC. It specifies CASSLSQAENGYTF. Based on the CDR3 plus reference TRBV5-1 and TRBJ1-2, the full variable domain is KAGVTQTPRYLIKTRGQQVTLSCSPISGHRSVSWYQQTPGQGLQFLFEYFSETQRNKGNFPGRFSGRQFSNSRSEMNVSTLELGDSALYLCASSLSQAENGYTFGSGTRLTVV.

This clonotype was observed many times. The rearrangement joins TRBV27 to TRBJ2-7; 8 nucleotides match TRBD1. The germline CDR1 and CDR2 sequences are MNHEY and SMNVEV (reference sequence). With 4 bases clipped from V and 5 bases from J, the junction kept 7 bases outside the gene matches. CDR3 size: 14 residues. In nucleotides, the CDR3 is TGTGCCAGCAGTTATGGTCAGGGGGCCGACGAGCAGTACTTC. It is translated as CASSYGQGADEQYF.

The genes are TRBV29-1 and TRBJ2-7; D not certain. There are 11 residues in the CDR3. V lost 7 bases and J lost 0, with 7 bases in between. Germline V gene lookup returns CDR1 SQVTM and CDR2 ANQGSEA. This CDR3 reads CSASVSYEQYF. The CDR3 DNA follows: TGCAGCGCCTCGGTCTCCTACGAGCAGTACTTC.

The gene calls are TRBV28 and TRBJ1-2, with 8 bases fitting TRBD1. The trim removed 6 bases at V and 6 bases at J, leaving 15 bases unmatched. Germline V gives CDR1 MDHEN, CDR2 SYDVKM. The CDR3 is made up of 16 amino acids. Here the CDR3 reads CASREDRAIVVHGYTF. The CDR3 DNA is TGTGCCAGCAGGGAGGACAGGGCTATAGTTGTCCATGGCTACACCTTC.

Turning to this clonotype: One base away lies a much larger clone, so this may be a sequencing read error. The conserved phenylalanine or tryptophan normally closing the CDR3 is absent here, so this likely arose from a read error. The V call is TRBV9, the J call TRBJ1-6, with a tentative D call TRBD1 (6 bases). Germline assignment: CDR1 SGDLS and CDR2 YYNGEE. Deletions cut 4 bases from V and 0 bases from J, with 8 bases between. The CDR3 sequence is 15 residues long. The CDR3 DNA reads as TGTGCCAGCAGCCAACAGGGCTCCTATAATTCACCCCTCCACCTT. This sequence encodes CASSQQGSYNSPLHL.